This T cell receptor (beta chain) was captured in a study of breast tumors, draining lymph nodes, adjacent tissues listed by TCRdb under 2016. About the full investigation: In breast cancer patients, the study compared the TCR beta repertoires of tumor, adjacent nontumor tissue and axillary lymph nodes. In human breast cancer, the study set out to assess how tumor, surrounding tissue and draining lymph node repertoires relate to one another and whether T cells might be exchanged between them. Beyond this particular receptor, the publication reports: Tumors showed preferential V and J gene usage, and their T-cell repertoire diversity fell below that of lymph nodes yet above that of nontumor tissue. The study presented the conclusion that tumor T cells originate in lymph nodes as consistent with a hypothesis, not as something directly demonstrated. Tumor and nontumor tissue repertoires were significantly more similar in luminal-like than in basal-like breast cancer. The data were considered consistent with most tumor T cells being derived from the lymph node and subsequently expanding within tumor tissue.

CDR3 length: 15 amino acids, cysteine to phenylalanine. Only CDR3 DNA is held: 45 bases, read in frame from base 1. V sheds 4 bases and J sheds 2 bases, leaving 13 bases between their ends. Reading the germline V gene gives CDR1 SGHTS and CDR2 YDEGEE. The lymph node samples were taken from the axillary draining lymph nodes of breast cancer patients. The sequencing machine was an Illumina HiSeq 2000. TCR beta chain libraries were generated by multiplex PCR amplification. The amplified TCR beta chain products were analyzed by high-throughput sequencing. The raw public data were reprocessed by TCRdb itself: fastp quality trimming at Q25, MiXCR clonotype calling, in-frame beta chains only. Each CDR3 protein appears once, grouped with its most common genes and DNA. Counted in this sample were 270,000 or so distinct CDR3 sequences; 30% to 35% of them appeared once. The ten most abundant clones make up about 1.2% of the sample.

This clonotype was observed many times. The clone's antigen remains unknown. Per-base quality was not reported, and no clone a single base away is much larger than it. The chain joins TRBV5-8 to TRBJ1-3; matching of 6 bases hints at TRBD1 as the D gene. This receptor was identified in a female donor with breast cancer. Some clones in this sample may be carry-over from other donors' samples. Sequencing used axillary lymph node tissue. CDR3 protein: CASSQIQGAGNTIYF. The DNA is TGTGCCAGCAGCCAAATACAGGGTGCTGGAAACACCATATATTTT.